These 24 T cell receptor beta chains were all obtained from the same sample, sequenced in a study of shared clonotypes between healthy human individuals. Clones were read by immunoSEQ multiplex PCR, and TCRdb kept only the in-frame ones, dropping some. The data contain about 1.1 million clones, 70% to 80% of them singletons. What was sequenced was memory CD4+ T cells from PBMCs. The sample's subset: CD45RA-negative fraction. These receptors all stem from a man younger than 35 in good health. Some clones in this sample may be carry-over from other donors' samples.

This chain joins TRBV5-1 and TRBJ2-3, with D uncertain. There are 14 residues in the CDR3. Deletions cut 0 bases from V and 6 bases from J, with 11 bases between. CDR1 is SGHRS, CDR2 YFSETQ, per germline. The CDR3 spells CASSLGPVVDTQYF. The CDR3 DNA follows: TGCGCCAGCAGCTTGGGGCCCGTGGTGGATACGCAGTATTTT.

This rearrangement joins TRBV7-2 to TRBJ1-3, with D unclear. CDR3 length: 18 residues. The V end was cut by 1 base, the J end by 0 bases, with 16 bases between. Germline V gives CDR1 SGHTA, CDR2 FQGNSA. Here the CDR3 DNA reads TGTGCCAGCAGCTTAGAAGGAAGGTCCTCGAGCTCTGGAAACACCATATATTTT. As protein: CASSLEGRSSSSGNTIYF. Based on the CDR3 plus reference TRBV7-2 and TRBJ1-3, the full variable domain is GAGVSQSPSNKVTEKGKDVELRCDPISGHTALYWYRQSLGQGLEFLIYFQGNSAPDKSGLPSDRFSAERTGGSVSTLTIQRTQQEDSAVYLCASSLEGRSSSSGNTIYFGEGSWLTVV.

The chain is built from TRBV4-1 and TRBJ2-7; 11 positions match TRBD2. There are 15 residues in the CDR3. V gave up 4 bases and J gave up 3 bases; unmatched junction bases: 5. Germline assignment: CDR1 MGHRA and CDR2 YSYEKL. This chain's CDR3 is CASSPLAGGLYEQYF. Written as DNA, the CDR3 is TGCGCCAGCAGCCCTTTAGCGGGAGGGCTCTACGAGCAGTACTTC.

This sequence joins TRBV2 and TRBJ1-5; 9 nucleotides line up with TRBD1. Germline V gene data show CDR1 as SNHLY and CDR2 as FYNNEI. V shed 6 bases and J 7 bases; nucleotides not matched to a gene: 7. CDR3 length: 14 amino acids. The CDR3 sequence is CASSGTGIRQPQHF. In nucleotides, the CDR3 is TGTGCCAGCAGCGGGACAGGGATACGACAGCCCCAGCATTTT.

CDR3 residues: CASRGRENQPQHF. The CDR3 DNA is TGTGCCAGCAGGGGACGGGAGAATCAGCCCCAGCATTTT. This chain joins TRBV6-5 and TRBJ1-5; a weak D match, TRBD1 (5 bases). From germline, CDR1 is MNHEY and CDR2 SVGAGI. V was pared by 6 bases and J by 4 bases, with 10 bases between. This CDR3 is 13 amino acids long.

This sequence joins TRBV5-1 and TRBJ2-5; D possibly corresponds to TRBD2 (6 bases). V was trimmed by 0 bases and J by 1 base, leaving 10 bases between them. The CDR3 is 15 residues long. Germline V CDR1 and CDR2: SGHRS, YFSETQ. CDR3 in amino acids: CASSLVGGGQETQYF. CDR3 nucleotide sequence: TGCGCCAGCAGCTTGGTCGGGGGTGGCCAAGAGACCCAGTACTTC.

This clone was recorded a few times. The V call is TRBV18, the J call TRBJ1-3; weak D call: TRBD1 (6 bases). Germline assignment: CDR1 KGHSH and CDR2 LQKENI. The CDR3 length is 15 residues. V was cut by 4 bases and J by 0 bases, with 10 bases left in between. The CDR3 protein is CASSLTGGSGNTIYF. DNA of the CDR3: TGTGCCAGCTCACTGACAGGAGGCTCTGGAAACACCATATATTTT.

The gene calls are TRBV25-1 and TRBJ2-3; the match to TRBD1 covers 9 bases. Germline V gives CDR1 MGHDK, CDR2 SYGVNS. The CDR3 has 15 amino acids. The trim removed 6 bases at V and 4 bases at J, leaving 8 bases unmatched. CDR3 protein: CASRTGTGSADTQYF. The CDR3 DNA is TGTGCCAGCAGGACCGGGACAGGGTCCGCAGATACGCAGTATTTT. Variable domain in full (rest from reference TRBV25-1 and TRBJ2-3): EADIYQTPRYLVIGTGKKITLECSQTMGHDKMYWYQQDPGMELHLIHYSYGVNSTEKGDLSSESTVSRIRTEHFPLTLESARPSHTSQYLCASRTGTGSADTQYFGPGTRLTVL.

Points on this clone: A much larger clone differs from this one at a single base, so this may be a read error. The gene calls are TRBV6-4 and TRBJ2-1, with 14 bases that match TRBD2. Germline CDR1 is MRHNA and CDR2 is SNTAGT. The CDR3 is 15 residues long. J gave up 4 bases and V 5 bases, and 1 base lay outside the gene matches. For the CDR3, the DNA is TGTGCCAGCAGTAGACTAGCGGGAGGGTACAATGAGCAGTTCTTC. Its translation: CASSRLAGGYNEQFF.

As concerns this clone: A read error may explain this, as a much larger clone is one base away. The J gene is TRBJ2-5, the V gene TRBV30; D is possibly TRBD2 (6 bases). The CDR3 has 15 residues. Germline CDR1 is GTSNPN and CDR2 is SVGIG (reference sequence). The V end was cut by 2 bases, the J end by 2 bases, with 15 bases between. CDR3 amino acids: CAWSPGRGSQETQYF. CDR3 nucleotides: TGTGCCTGGAGTCCCGGGCGGGGATCGCAAGAGACCCAGTACTTC.

This clone was found once. The chain uses TRBV28 and TRBJ1-2; 7 bases align to TRBD1. J was trimmed by 4 bases and V by 5 bases; bases with no gene match: 1. CDR1 is MDHEN and CDR2 is SYDVKM in the germline V gene. This CDR3 is built from 12 residues. CDR3 region: CASSRGLYGYTF. Here the CDR3 DNA reads TGTGCCAGCAGTAGGGGGCTCTATGGCTACACCTTC.

The rearrangement links TRBV5-1 to TRBJ2-7; perhaps TRBD1 as D (5 bases). This CDR3 spans 14 amino acids. V was pared by 0 bases and J by 6 bases, with 13 bases between. Germline V gene lookup returns CDR1 SGHRS and CDR2 YFSETQ. The CDR3 here is CASSLGARESEQYF. The CDR3 DNA follows: TGCGCCAGCAGCTTGGGGGCCAGGGAAAGCGAGCAGTACTTC.

V and J are TRBV6-1 and TRBJ2-3; possibly TRBD1 for D (6 bases). V gave up 8 bases and J gave up 0 bases, with 12 bases separating them. The CDR3 has 14 amino acids. Germline V CDR1 and CDR2: MNHNS, SASEGT. The CDR3 here is CASGYGQSTDTQYF. Here the CDR3 DNA reads TGTGCCAGCGGGTACGGACAGAGCACAGATACGCAGTATTTT.

The sample holds a few counts of this clone. This chain joins TRBV7-9 and TRBJ1-1, with 12 bases aligning to TRBD1. CDR1 and CDR2 (germline): SEHNR, FQNEAQ (reference sequence). Trimming took 5 bases from V and 1 from J; bases not matched to a gene: 8. The CDR3 has 17 residues. For the CDR3, the DNA is TGTGCCAGCAGCACTCGAGGGACAGGGGGCAGGAACACTGAAGCTTTCTTT. Residues: CASSTRGTGGRNTEAFF.

The rearrangement uses TRBV18 and TRBJ1-5; no clear D. The germline CDR1 and CDR2 sequences are KGHSH and LQKENI. V gave up 3 bases and J gave up 0 bases, with 9 bases separating them. CDR3 length: 15 amino acids. The CDR3 spells CASSPADYSNQPQHF. The DNA of the CDR3 is TGTGCCAGCTCACCGGCGGACTATAGCAATCAGCCCCAGCATTTT.

The CDR3 DNA reads TGTGCCAGCGGGGGACTAGCGCACAATGAGCAGTTCTTC. Translation gives CASGGLAHNEQFF. The chain combines TRBV7-9 with TRBJ2-1; TRBD2 matches at 10 bases. Trimming at V came to 8 bases and at J to 5 bases, leaving 3 bases not matched to a gene. The length of the CDR3 is 13 residues. The germline gives CDR1 SEHNR, CDR2 FQNEAQ (reference sequence).

The rearrangement uses TRBV27 and TRBJ2-2; a weak D match, TRBD1 (7 bases). CDR3 length: 17 residues. Trimming stripped 0 bases from V and 0 bases from J, with 11 bases between. CDR1 MNHEY and CDR2 SMNVEV come from the germline V gene (reference sequence). CDR3 nucleotide sequence: TGTGCCAGCAGTTTATCCAGGGGGACTTCGAACACCGGGGAGCTGTTTTTT. Translating it yields CASSLSRGTSNTGELFF.

This clone has just a few counts. The CDR3 region is CASSQSLPGTGYQPQHF. The CDR3 nucleotides are TGCGCCAGCAGCCAATCGCTCCCAGGGACAGGGTATCAGCCCCAGCATTTT. This chain joins TRBV4-1 and TRBJ1-5; 9 bases line up with TRBD1. Germline-derived CDR1 and CDR2 are MGHRA and YSYEKL. J was trimmed by 5 bases and V by 2 bases; bases with no gene match: 10. CDR3 size: 17 residues.

The J gene is TRBJ2-1, the V gene TRBV5-1; D is uncertain. The germline gives CDR1 SGHRS, CDR2 YFSETQ. Trimming took off 0 bases at V and 1 base at J, with 8 bases between the two ends. The CDR3 runs to 15 residues. The CDR3 sequence is CASSLVQASYNEQFF. Written as DNA, the CDR3 is TGCGCCAGCAGCTTGGTTCAGGCTTCCTACAATGAGCAGTTCTTC.

The chain recombines TRBV6-6 with TRBJ1-6; TRBD1 agrees at 8 bases. In germline, CDR1 is MNHNY, CDR2 SVGAGI (reference sequence). Trimming cost V 6 bases and J 5 bases; bases outside gene matches: 3. The CDR3 loop spans 14 amino acids. DNA of the CDR3: TGTGCCAGCAGAATGGACAGGGATAATTCACCCCTCCACTTT. Protein product: CASRMDRDNSPLHF.

This chain connects TRBV5-1 to TRBJ2-1; no definite D call. In germline, CDR1 is SGHRS, CDR2 YFSETQ. This CDR3 comprises 15 residues. Trimming stripped 2 bases from V and 4 bases from J, with 13 bases between. CDR3 in DNA: TGCGCCAGCAGCTTAGTCACCTCGTCTTACAATGAGCAGTTCTTC. It codes for CASSLVTSSYNEQFF.

This clone was counted only a few times. J is TRBJ2-2 and V is TRBV10-1; D is ambiguous. Germline V CDR1 and CDR2: WNHNN, SYGVQD (reference sequence). V was clipped by 3 bases and J by 4 bases, with 3 bases between them. The CDR3 is 12 residues long. The CDR3 coding sequence is TGCGCCAGCAGTGAACTCACCGGGGAGCTGTTTTTT. It encodes CASSELTGELFF.

The genes are TRBV10-2 and TRBJ1-2; D ambiguous. CDR1 and CDR2 from the germline V gene are WSHSY and SAAADI. V gave up 1 base and J gave up 6 bases, with 12 bases separating them. This CDR3 region has 14 residues. The CDR3, as DNA: TGCGCCAGCAGTGAGTTCAGAGAGGAGGATGGCTACACCTTC. As protein: CASSEFREEDGYTF.

This clone appeared a few times. The chain has TRBV29-1 and TRBJ2-2; D remains unclear. V was pared by 5 bases and J by 0 bases, with 10 bases between. Per germline, CDR1 SQVTM and CDR2 ANQGSEA. The CDR3 loop spans 14 amino acids. The CDR3 sequence: CSVFVGSNTGELFF. CDR3 DNA: TGCAGCGTTTTTGTGGGTTCGAACACCGGGGAGCTGTTTTTT.